One sample yielded the 13 T cell receptor beta chains listed below, sequenced in a study of graft-versus-host responses after intestinal transplantation (dated by TCRdb to 2020 to 2022). No antigen is known for these receptors. Libraries were prepared through the immunoSEQ multiplex PCR assay. TCRdb provides this immuneACCESS table in a form limited to in-frame rearrangements. Some clones are lacking; in checked studies, under half of them reflect an unresolved V gene, and why the rest are absent is not known. In this sample the table shows 84,000 or so clones, 87% of which occur a single time. The ten largest clones capture around 8% of the sample. This sample's time point label indicates: cells obtained before transplantation from donor or recipient. This sample comprised unstimulated CD8+ T cells sorted from spleen or lymph node cells, obtained before transplant. Every receptor here comes from a human donor who was the organ donor for an intestinal transplant.

This clone was observed a few times. This chain joins TRBV5-6 and TRBJ2-7; no clear D gene. Germline V gene sequence: CDR1 SGHDT, CDR2 YYEEEE. Deletions cut 3 bases from V and 0 bases from J, with 7 bases between. The CDR3 contains 13 residues. The CDR3 here is CASSYGRSYEQYF. The CDR3 nucleotides are TGTGCCAGCAGCTACGGACGCTCCTACGAGCAGTACTTC. The variable domain in full, with the rest retrieved from reference TRBV5-6 and TRBJ2-7, is DAGVTQSPTHLIKTRGQQVTLRCSPKSGHDTVSWYQQALGQGPQFIFQYYEEEERQRGNFPDRFSGHQFPNYSSELNVNALLLGDSALYLCASSYGRSYEQYFGPGTRLTVT.

This rearrangement joins TRBV7-8 to TRBJ2-1, with TRBD2 identical over 13 bases. There are 16 residues in the CDR3. The V and J ends lost 4 bases and 7 bases, in that order; junction bases with no gene match: 7. Germline V gene sequence: CDR1 SGHVS, CDR2 FQNEAQ. The CDR3 DNA reads TGTGCCAGCAGCTACCCACTAGCGGGGGGGCCTAATGAGCAGTTCTTC. This sequence encodes CASSYPLAGGPNEQFF. The variable domain in full, completed from reference TRBV7-8 and TRBJ2-1, reads GAGVSQSPRYKVAKRGQDVALRCDPISGHVSLFWYQQALGQGPEFLTYFQNEAQLDKSGLPSDRFFAERPEGSVSTLKIQRTQQEDSAVYLCASSYPLAGGPNEQFFGPGTRLTVL.

This clone occurred a few times. CDR3 nucleotides: TGTGCCAGCAGTCCCGTTTGGGGGGAGCATGGCTACACCTTC. Translated: CASSPVWGEHGYTF. V usage is TRBV6-6 and J usage is TRBJ1-2; D may be TRBD1 (5 bases). Germline CDR1 and CDR2: MNHNY and SVGAGI (reference sequence). The CDR3 spans 14 residues. The V gene lost 5 bases and the J gene lost 6 bases, with 16 bases spanning the gap.

The CDR3 DNA sequence: TGTGCCAGCTCACTAAAACAGGGGGCGAACGATGGCTACACCTTC. This sequence encodes CASSLKQGANDGYTF. This sequence joins TRBV18 and TRBJ1-2, with 9 positions matching TRBD1. This CDR3 contains 15 residues. The junction had 9 bases not matched to a gene; V was cut back by 4 bases and J by 6 bases. CDR1 and CDR2 (germline): KGHSH, LQKENI.

CDR3 loop: CASSSAGSEQYF. CDR3 nucleotides: TGTGCCAGCAGTTCCGCGGGCTCCGAGCAGTACTTC. The chain employs TRBV27 and TRBJ2-7; D might be TRBD2 (5 bases). Trimming removed 4 bases from V and 6 bases from J, with 10 bases in between. Germline lookup yields CDR1 MNHEY and CDR2 SMNVEV (reference sequence). There are 12 residues in the CDR3.

This clone has just a few counts. This chain uses TRBV5-6 with TRBJ2-7; D remains unclear. There are 14 residues in the CDR3. Per the germline V gene, CDR1 is SGHDT and CDR2 is YYEEEE. The germline V and J ends were trimmed by 1 base and 1 base, with 9 bases remaining between them. The chain's CDR3 is CASSLQTVSYEQYF. CDR3 nucleotide sequence: TGTGCCAGCAGCTTGCAAACAGTTTCCTACGAGCAGTACTTC.

The rearrangement joins TRBV7-9 to TRBJ1-1, with no clear D. This CDR3 has 13 residues. Looked up from germline, CDR1 is SEHNR and CDR2 is FQNEAQ (reference sequence). V was pared by 3 bases and J by 6 bases, with 11 bases between. CDR3 residues: CASSFYDGPEAFF. In DNA form, the CDR3 reads TGTGCCAGCAGCTTTTACGACGGACCTGAAGCTTTCTTT.

The V and J genes are TRBV5-4 and TRBJ2-3; 12 nucleotides match TRBD2. J lost 5 bases, V lost 2 bases, and 0 bases had no gene match. This CDR3 region has 14 residues. Germline CDR1 is SGHNT and CDR2 is YYREEE (reference sequence). CDR3 bases: TGTGCCAGCAGCTTACTAGCGGGGGGAGATACGCAGTATTTT. Amino acid sequence: CASSLLAGGDTQYF.

The rearrangement uses TRBV4-1 and TRBJ1-5; the D is unclear. Per the germline V gene, CDR1 is MGHRA and CDR2 is YSYEKL. Trimming removed 0 bases from V and 0 bases from J, with 15 bases in between. The CDR3 has 18 residues. CDR3 amino acids: CASSQDPSSIDSNQPQHF. In nucleotides, the CDR3 is TGCGCCAGCAGCCAAGATCCCAGCAGTATAGATAGCAATCAGCCCCAGCATTTT.

The CDR3 DNA follows: TGTGCCAGCAGTGAGGCGGCCGCCTACGAGCAGTACTTC. Its protein is CASSEAAAYEQYF. This chain connects TRBV2 to TRBJ2-7; D uncertain. CDR1 and CDR2 (germline): SNHLY, FYNNEI. The V end lost 3 bases, the J end lost 2 bases, and 8 bases lay between the germline ends. The CDR3 covers 13 residues.

This chain joins TRBV9 and TRBJ2-1, with no clear D. There are 13 residues in the CDR3. The V end was cut by 6 bases, the J end by 4 bases, with 11 bases between. Germline lookup yields CDR1 SGDLS and CDR2 YYNGEE. This CDR3 is CASTLDGYNEQFF. CDR3 DNA: TGTGCCAGCACCCTCGACGGGTACAATGAGCAGTTCTTC.

The rearrangement joins TRBV4-1 to TRBJ2-3; D is ambiguous. Germline V gene sequence: CDR1 MGHRA, CDR2 YSYEKL. Trimming took 0 bases from V and 0 from J, leaving 10 bases between them. The CDR3 is made up of 16 amino acids. CDR3 in DNA: TGCGCCAGCAGCCAAGAAAGGCAGCCGAGCACAGATACGCAGTATTTT. It yields the protein CASSQERQPSTDTQYF.

The gene calls are TRBV7-6 and TRBJ2-3, with 9 bases fitting TRBD2. J gave up 3 bases and V 1 base, and 5 bases lay outside the gene matches. Germline V lookup: CDR1 SGHVS, CDR2 FNYEAQ. The CDR3 spans 16 residues. In DNA, the CDR3 is TGTGCCAGCAGCTTAGAGCTAGCGGGGCAAACAGATACGCAGTATTTT. Its translation is CASSLELAGQTDTQYF.